This TCR beta chain was retrieved from a study of T cell responses to AZD1222 COVID-19 vaccine. The table came from immunoSEQ multiplex PCR; TCRdb's copy has only in-frame clones and leaves some out. The data show about 120,000 clones, around 82% seen once. V lost 4 bases to trimming and J lost 4 bases, with 17 bases between them. Looked up from germline, CDR1 is SGHKS and CDR2 is YYEKEE (reference sequence). The CDR3 totals 15 residues. Study-level results: Repertoire sampling occurred only after the peak T cell response.

Note on this clone: The antigen is unknown.

The sequence came from an adult in good health. The V call is TRBV5-5, the J call TRBJ1-2; D is possibly TRBD1 (5 bases). Source: peripheral blood, taken on day 0 of AZD1222 vaccination. The CDR3, as DNA: TGTGCCAGCAGCATAGGGACTCCCGGACCCTATGGCTACACCTTC. Its translation: CASSIGTPGPYGYTF.